Following are 8 T cell receptor beta chains from one sample sequenced in a study of T cells in Graves' hyperthyroidism and ophthalmopathy. Amplification of TCR beta CDR3 regions was performed using RNA transcripts as template. TCR CDR3 regions were first amplified by RT-PCR with HTBI primers. MiXCR was run by TCRdb on the multiplex PCR reads, yielding one entry per CDR3 protein. The sample yields 550,000 to 800,000 distinct CDR3 sequences, about 16% seen once. The sequenced sample was blood. Source of these receptors: a man between 18 and 35 years old with Graves' hyperthyroidism.

This clonotype was seen a handful of times. The chain employs TRBV15 and TRBJ2-1; 8 bases are a match to TRBD2. Germline lookup yields CDR1 LNHNV and CDR2 YYDKDF (reference sequence). With V trimmed by 10 bases and J by 0 bases, 8 bases remained unmatched. CDR3 length equals 15 residues. The CDR3: CAIQAGDISYNEQFF. The CDR3 coding sequence is TGTGCCATTCAAGCGGGAGATATCTCCTACAATGAGCAGTTCTTC.

This clonotype occurred a few times. The rearrangement uses TRBV27 and TRBJ2-3; TRBD2 aligns across 7 bases. V lost 6 bases to trimming and J lost 0 bases; unmatched junction nucleotides: 9. The CDR3 has 16 residues. Germline V CDR1 and CDR2: MNHEY, SMNVEV (reference sequence). CDR3 nucleotides: TGTGCCAGCAGCTTCCTCGGGAGGCCTAGCACAGATACGCAGTATTTT. It yields the protein CASSFLGRPSTDTQYF.

There are many counts of this clonotype. V is TRBV20-1 and J is TRBJ1-1; D gene uncertain. Trimming pared 1 base from V and 7 bases from J, leaving 16 bases between. CDR1 is DFQATT and CDR2 is SNEGSKA in the germline V gene (reference sequence). The CDR3 consists of 14 residues. The CDR3 nucleotides read TGCAGTGCTAGAGGTCCAGGATCCTTAGGTGAAGCTTTCTTT. It specifies CSARGPGSLGEAFF.

This clonotype was counted between two and nine times. The gene calls are TRBV13 and TRBJ1-3; D is unresolved. V was trimmed by 5 bases and J by 0 bases, leaving 8 bases between them. Looked up from germline, CDR1 is PRHDT and CDR2 is FYEKMQ (reference sequence). The CDR3 has 14 amino acids. The DNA for the CDR3 is TGTGCCAGCAGCCCCATGAGCTCTGGAAACACCATATATTTT. This translates into CASSPMSSGNTIYF.

V gene TRBV7-6 combines with J gene TRBJ2-5; the D call may be TRBD1 or TRBD2 (6 bases each). The CDR3 sequence is 14 residues long. V lost 7 bases and J 5 bases, leaving 17 bases between the germline ends. The V gene's germline CDR1 is SGHVS and CDR2 FNYEAQ. The CDR3 sequence is CASTETGGEETQYF. The CDR3 DNA reads as TGTGCCAGCACCGAGACCGGGGGCGAGGAGACCCAGTACTTC.

The rearrangement uses TRBV6-5 and TRBJ1-2; tentatively, D is TRBD1 (5 bases). Germline V gene lookup returns CDR1 MNHEY and CDR2 SVGAGI. Between the trimmed V and J ends, which lost 2 bases and 4 bases, there was a span of 20 bases. The CDR3 runs to 17 residues. The CDR3 DNA reads TGTGCCAGCAGTTACCTTGATTTGGGACGGAAAGTCTATGGCTACACCTTC. The encoded protein is CASSYLDLGRKVYGYTF.

This clonotype was observed a handful of times. The chain links TRBV20-1 to TRBJ1-4; 11 bases fit TRBD1. Germline-derived CDR1 and CDR2 are DFQATT and SNEGSKA (reference sequence). CDR3 size: 14 residues. The ends lost 5 bases at V and 7 bases at J; junction bases unmatched: 6. This CDR3 reads CSASEGTGGEKLFF. As DNA, the CDR3 is TGCAGTGCTTCCGAAGGGACAGGGGGTGAAAAACTGTTTTTT.

The V call is TRBV29-1, the J call TRBJ2-1, with 7 bases lining up with TRBD1. Looked up from germline, CDR1 is SQVTM and CDR2 is ANQGSEA. With 5 bases clipped from V and 5 bases from J, the junction kept 3 bases outside the gene matches. CDR3 size: 12 residues. CDR3 coding DNA: TGCAGCGTTTCCGGGACAGACAATGAGCAGTTCTTC. It translates to CSVSGTDNEQFF.